The rows below give T cell receptor beta chains drawn from one sample of a study of blood T cell repertoires in COVID-19. Profiling relied on immunoSEQ multiplex PCR, and the TCRdb table lists in-frame clones only, not all of them. The sample contains some 190,000 clones, more than 70% of which appear only once. The specimen sequenced was peripheral blood. These receptors originate from a person between 65 and 80 years old with COVID-19, enrolled during active disease. The CDR3 runs from the conserved cysteine through the conserved F or W. The D gene is left open where the match is weak. Size is stated for part of the rows, as once, few or many counts, or as a class when the clone is expanded.

CDR3nt | CDR3aa | j_gene | abundance | d_gene | v_gene
TGTGCCAGCAGTAAGGCACTAGCGGGGGGTATCAATGAGCAGTTCTTC | CASSKALAGGINEQFF | TRBJ2-1 | - | TRBD2 | TRBV6-4
TGTGCCAGCAGCCTGGGACAGATTAATGAAAAACTGTTTTTT | CASSLGQINEKLFF | TRBJ1-4 | - | TRBD1 | TRBV7-9
TGCGCCAGCAGCTTGCAGGGACAGGGGGTAAGCGAGCAGTACTTC | CASSLQGQGVSEQYF | TRBJ2-7 | once | TRBD1 | TRBV5-1
TGTGCCAGTAGTTTGCGGGGGCCCCGGGTTGAGCAGTACTTC | CASSLRGPRVEQYF | TRBJ2-7 | - | - | TRBV19
TGTGCCAGCAGCTCTGGGTCGAGCCAAGGAGGCAATCAGCCCCAGCATTTT | CASSSGSSQGGNQPQHF | TRBJ1-5 | - | - | TRBV7-9
TGTGCCAGCAGTTTAGCGGGAGGCCCGCCGGCCAAAAACATTCAGTACTTC | CASSLAGGPPAKNIQYF | TRBJ2-4 | few | TRBD2 | TRBV5-8
TGCGCCAGCAGCCCTACCGTGGGAGCGCTTACCTACGAGCAGTACTTC | CASSPTVGALTYEQYF | TRBJ2-7 | - | - | TRBV4-1
TGTGCCAGCAGCCCACGGACAGGGGTAGGAGATACGCAGTATTTT | CASSPRTGVGDTQYF | TRBJ2-3 | once | TRBD1 | TRBV13
TGCAGCGTTTGGACAGGGGGCTTTGGCTACACCTTC | CSVWTGGFGYTF | TRBJ1-2 | once | TRBD1 | TRBV29-1
TGTGCCAGCAGCTGGATAGGACAGGACGAGGAAGCTTTCTTT | CASSWIGQDEEAFF | TRBJ1-1 | - | TRBD1 | TRBV5-4
TGTGCCACCAGCAGAGGGAGTTTCTCGGAGACCCAGTACTTC | CATSRGSFSETQYF | TRBJ2-5 | - | - | TRBV15
TGTGCCTGGGGGGGCTTGGCCGGGGAGCTGTTTTTT | CAWGGLAGELFF | TRBJ2-2 | - | - | TRBV30
TGTGCCAGCAGCGACAGAACAGTATTTGAGCAGTTCTTC | CASSDRTVFEQFF | TRBJ2-1 | - | - | TRBV7-2
TGTGCCAGTAGTATAGCCGACTCCCGGGGGATGTACACCTTC | CASSIADSRGMYTF | TRBJ1-2 | - | - | TRBV19
TGTGCCAGCAGTTCCCCCCCCGCGATTTTCTTT | CASSSPPAIFF | TRBJ1-1 | - | - | TRBV6-6
TGTGCCAGCAGCTTATCGTTACGGGAGGGCCAAGAGACCCAGTACTTC | CASSLSLREGQETQYF | TRBJ2-5 | - | TRBD2 | TRBV5-4
TGTGCCAGCAGCTTAGAGCGCGGGAGGTACACCGGGGAGCTGTTTTTT | CASSLERGRYTGELFF | TRBJ2-2 | - | TRBD2 | TRBV13
TGTGCCAGCAGCGCCACAGGGGTCGCTTGGGGCTACACCTTC | CASSATGVAWGYTF | TRBJ1-2 | - | TRBD1 | TRBV7-2
TGCGCCAGCAGGAGGGAAGGCTCTGGAAACACCATATATTTT | CASRREGSGNTIYF | TRBJ1-3 | - | - | TRBV5-1
TGTGCCAGCAGTTACTCCTACAGAGCCTACGAGCAGTACTTC | CASSYSYRAYEQYF | TRBJ2-7 | - | - | TRBV6-2/TRBV6-3
TGCGCCAGCAGGACGACTAGCGGGACTCGTTACAATGAGCAGTTCTTC | CASRTTSGTRYNEQFF | TRBJ2-1 | - | TRBD2 | TRBV4-1
TGTGCCAGCAGTTACTCGAGGGATGGCAATTCACCCCTCCACTTT | CASSYSRDGNSPLHF | TRBJ1-6 | - | - | TRBV6-6
TGTGCCAGCAGTGACTATTACCGGGACAGGAAAAACTATGGCTACACCTTC | CASSDYYRDRKNYGYTF | TRBJ1-2 | - | TRBD1 | TRBV6-4
TGTGCCAGCAGCATTCCGCAGGGTGGGGAGACCCAGTACTTC | CASSIPQGGETQYF | TRBJ2-5 | - | - | TRBV5-5
TGTGCCAGCAGCTCGCTAAAGGGACAGGGAGTCTTTTACGAGCAGTACTTC | CASSSLKGQGVFYEQYF | TRBJ2-7 | - | TRBD1 | TRBV11-2
TGTGCCAGCAGTTTAGCGGGGAACACTGAAGCTTTCTTT | CASSLAGNTEAFF | TRBJ1-1 | - | - | TRBV28